A selection of T cell receptor beta chains follows, all from one sample in a study of blood T cell repertoires in COVID-19. This table comes from immunoSEQ multiplex PCR, and its TCRdb copy is limited to in-frame clones, with some not included. Among over 150,000 clones listed, more than 65% were seen once. Source material: peripheral blood. These receptors all stem from a human donor in a cohort sampled during active COVID-19. Each CDR3 is given with its conserved first and last residue. Each record gives: V gene, D gene, clone size, CDR3 length, J gene, CDR3 protein, CDR3 DNA. A D gene is named only where the DNA matches it firmly. Not every row has a clone size; where given, it reads once, few, many or a size class.

v_gene: TRBV27
d_gene: -
abundance: -
len: 14
j_gene: TRBJ1-6
CDR3aa: CASRIGGGGSPLHF
CDR3nt: TGTGCCAGCAGGATTGGAGGAGGAGGGTCACCCCTCCACTTT

v_gene: TRBV5-1
d_gene: TRBD1
abundance: -
len: 15
j_gene: TRBJ2-2
CDR3aa: CASGTGTGRVGELFF
CDR3nt: TGCGCCAGCGGAACCGGGACAGGGAGGGTCGGGGAGCTGTTTTTT

v_gene: TRBV5-1
d_gene: TRBD1
abundance: -
len: 15
j_gene: TRBJ1-6
CDR3aa: CASSVRTGHNSPLHF
CDR3nt: TGCGCCAGCAGCGTAAGGACAGGTCACAATTCACCCCTCCACTTT

v_gene: TRBV19
d_gene: TRBD2
abundance: -
len: 14
j_gene: TRBJ2-2
CDR3aa: CATWGRGGTGELFF
CDR3nt: TGTGCCACCTGGGGACGGGGGGGCACCGGGGAGCTGTTTTTT

v_gene: TRBV28
d_gene: TRBD2
abundance: -
len: 14
j_gene: TRBJ2-1
CDR3aa: CASSPGTSVLEQFF
CDR3nt: TGTGCCAGCAGTCCCGGGACTAGCGTGTTGGAGCAGTTCTTC

v_gene: TRBV28
d_gene: TRBD2
abundance: -
len: 16
j_gene: TRBJ2-5
CDR3aa: CASSPTLSGRLQTQYF
CDR3nt: TGTGCCAGCAGTCCAACCCTTAGCGGGAGGCTACAGACCCAGTACTTC

v_gene: TRBV19
d_gene: TRBD1
abundance: few
len: 14
j_gene: TRBJ1-1
CDR3aa: CASSSARQGTEAFF
CDR3nt: TGTGCCAGTAGTAGTGCTCGACAGGGTACTGAAGCTTTCTTT

v_gene: TRBV28
d_gene: TRBD1
abundance: -
len: 16
j_gene: TRBJ2-5
CDR3aa: CASRWTGRTNQETQYF
CDR3nt: TGTGCCAGCAGATGGACAGGGAGAACGAACCAAGAGACCCAGTACTTC

v_gene: TRBV6-5
d_gene: -
abundance: few
len: 14
j_gene: TRBJ2-7
CDR3aa: CASSRYSGFYEQYF
CDR3nt: TGTGCCAGCAGCCGTTACTCGGGGTTCTACGAGCAGTACTTC

v_gene: TRBV27
d_gene: -
abundance: -
len: 15
j_gene: TRBJ2-6
CDR3aa: CASSTQSSGANVLTF
CDR3nt: TGTGCCAGCAGTACACAGAGCTCTGGGGCCAACGTCCTGACTTTC

v_gene: TRBV7-2
d_gene: -
abundance: -
len: 14
j_gene: TRBJ2-3
CDR3aa: CASSLAVLTDTQYF
CDR3nt: TGTGCCAGCAGCTTAGCCGTTCTCACAGATACGCAGTATTTT

v_gene: TRBV9
d_gene: TRBD2
abundance: -
len: 16
j_gene: TRBJ2-7
CDR3aa: CASSRGTSGIPYEQYF
CDR3nt: TGTGCCAGCTCTCGGGGGACTAGCGGGATCCCCTACGAGCAGTACTTC

v_gene: TRBV5-6
d_gene: -
abundance: -
len: 14
j_gene: TRBJ1-3
CDR3aa: CASSRGRQKNTIYF
CDR3nt: TGTGCCAGCAGCCGGGGGAGACAGAAAAACACCATATATTTT

v_gene: TRBV7-9
d_gene: TRBD2
abundance: -
len: 14
j_gene: TRBJ2-3
CDR3aa: CASRSGSGADTQYF
CDR3nt: TGTGCCAGTAGAAGCGGGAGTGGAGCAGATACGCAGTATTTT